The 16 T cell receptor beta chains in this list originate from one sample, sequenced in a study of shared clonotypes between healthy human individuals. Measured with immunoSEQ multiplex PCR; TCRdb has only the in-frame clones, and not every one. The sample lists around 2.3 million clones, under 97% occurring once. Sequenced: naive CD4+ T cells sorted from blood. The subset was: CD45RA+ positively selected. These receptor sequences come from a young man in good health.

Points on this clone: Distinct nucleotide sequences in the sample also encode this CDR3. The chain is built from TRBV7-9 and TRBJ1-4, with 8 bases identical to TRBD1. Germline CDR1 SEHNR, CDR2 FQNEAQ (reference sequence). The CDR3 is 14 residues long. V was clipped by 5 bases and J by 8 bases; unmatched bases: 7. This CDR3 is CASSRDRGGEKLFF. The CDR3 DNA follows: TGTGCCAGCAGCCGAGACAGGGGTGGGGAAAAACTGTTTTTT.

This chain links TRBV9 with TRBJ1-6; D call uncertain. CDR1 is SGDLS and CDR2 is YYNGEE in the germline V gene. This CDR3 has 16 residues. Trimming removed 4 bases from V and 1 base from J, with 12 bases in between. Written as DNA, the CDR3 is TGTGCCAGCAGCCCGTTCGACGGATCCTATAATTCACCCCTCCACTTT. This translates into CASSPFDGSYNSPLHF.

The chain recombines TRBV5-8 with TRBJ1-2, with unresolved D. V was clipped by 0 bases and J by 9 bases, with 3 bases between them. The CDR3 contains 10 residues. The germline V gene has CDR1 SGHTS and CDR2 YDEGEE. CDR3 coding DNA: TGTGCCAGCAGCTTGGACAGCTACACCTTC. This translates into CASSLDSYTF.

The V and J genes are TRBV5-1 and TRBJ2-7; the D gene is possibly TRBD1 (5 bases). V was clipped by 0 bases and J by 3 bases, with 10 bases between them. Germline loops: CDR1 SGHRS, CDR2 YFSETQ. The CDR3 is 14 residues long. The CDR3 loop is CASSLAQGFYEQYF. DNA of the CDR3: TGCGCCAGCAGCTTGGCTCAGGGATTCTACGAGCAGTACTTC.

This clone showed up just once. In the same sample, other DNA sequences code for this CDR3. In nucleotides, the CDR3 is TGTGCCTGGAGCGGCCGGGCCGACAATGAGCAGTTCTTC. The encoded protein is CAWSGRADNEQFF. The chain has TRBV30 and TRBJ2-1; no definite D call. The germline gives CDR1 GTSNPN, CDR2 SVGIG (reference sequence). The CDR3 consists of 13 residues. Trimming took 3 bases from V and 5 from J, leaving 11 bases between them. Complete variable domain (other parts from reference TRBV30 and TRBJ2-1): SQTIHQWPATLVQPVGSPLSLECTVEGTSNPNLYWYRQAAGRGLQLLFYSVGIGQISSEVPQNLSASRPQDRQFILSSKKLLLSDSGFYLCAWSGRADNEQFFGPGTRLTVL.

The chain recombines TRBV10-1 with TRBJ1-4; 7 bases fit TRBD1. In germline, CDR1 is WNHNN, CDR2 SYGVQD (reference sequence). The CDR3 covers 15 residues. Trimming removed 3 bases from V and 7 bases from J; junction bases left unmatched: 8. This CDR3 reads CASSDGTAGGEKLFF. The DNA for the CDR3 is TGCGCCAGCAGTGATGGGACAGCGGGAGGTGAAAAACTGTTTTTT.

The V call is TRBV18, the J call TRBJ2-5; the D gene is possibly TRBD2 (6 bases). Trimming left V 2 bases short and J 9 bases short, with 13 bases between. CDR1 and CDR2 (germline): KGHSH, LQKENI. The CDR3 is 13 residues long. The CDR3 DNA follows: TGTGCCAGCTCACCAGACTCTGGAGGGGCCCAGTACTTC. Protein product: CASSPDSGGAQYF. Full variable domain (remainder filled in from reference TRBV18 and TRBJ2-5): NAGVMQNPRHLVRRRGQEARLRCSPMKGHSHVYWYRQLPEEGLKFMVYLQKENIIDESGMPKERFSAEFPKEGPSILRIQQVVRGDSAAYFCASSPDSGGAQYFGPGTRLLVL.

In DNA, the CDR3 is TGCAGCGTTGAAGACAGTAGGGTCAGAGCTAACTATGGCTACACCTTC. It yields the protein CSVEDSRVRANYGYTF. The V gene is TRBV29-1, the J gene TRBJ1-2; D is uncertain. Germline V gene sequence: CDR1 SQVTM, CDR2 ANQGSEA. This CDR3 contains 16 residues. V lost 0 bases, J lost 0 bases, and 14 bases lay in between. The full variable domain, in which reference TRBV29-1 and TRBJ1-2 provide the parts outside the CDR3, is SAVISQKPSRDICQRGTSLTIQCQVDSQVTMMFWYRQQPGQSLTLIATANQGSEATYESGFVIDKFPISRPNLTFSTLTVSNMSPEDSSIYLCSVEDSRVRANYGYTFGSGTRLTVV.

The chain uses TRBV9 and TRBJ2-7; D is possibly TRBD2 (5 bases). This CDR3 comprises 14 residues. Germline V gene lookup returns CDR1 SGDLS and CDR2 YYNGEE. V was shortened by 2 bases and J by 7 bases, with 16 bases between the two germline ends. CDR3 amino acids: CASSVAGETTEQYF. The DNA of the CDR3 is TGTGCCAGCAGCGTGGCAGGAGAGACTACGGAGCAGTACTTC.

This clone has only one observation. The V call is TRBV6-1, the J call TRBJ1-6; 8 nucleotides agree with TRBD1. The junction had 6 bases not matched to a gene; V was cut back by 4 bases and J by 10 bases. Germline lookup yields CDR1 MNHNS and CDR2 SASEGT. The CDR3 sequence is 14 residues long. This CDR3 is CASSGTGTESPLHF. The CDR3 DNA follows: TGTGCCAGCAGTGGGACAGGGACGGAATCACCCCTCCACTTT.

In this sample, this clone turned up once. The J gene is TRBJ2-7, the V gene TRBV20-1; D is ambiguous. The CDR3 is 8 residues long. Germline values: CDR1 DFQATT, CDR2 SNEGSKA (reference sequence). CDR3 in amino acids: CRTLTEYF. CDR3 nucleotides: TGCAGGACCCTTACGGAGTACTTC.

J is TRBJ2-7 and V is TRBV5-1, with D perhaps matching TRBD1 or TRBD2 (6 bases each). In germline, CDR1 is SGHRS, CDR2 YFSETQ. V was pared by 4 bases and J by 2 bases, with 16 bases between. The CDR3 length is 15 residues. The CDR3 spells CASSEVGGSTYEQYF. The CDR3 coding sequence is TGCGCCAGCAGCGAGGTAGGGGGGAGTACCTACGAGCAGTACTTC. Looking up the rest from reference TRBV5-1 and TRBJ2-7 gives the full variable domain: KAGVTQTPRYLIKTRGQQVTLSCSPISGHRSVSWYQQTPGQGLQFLFEYFSETQRNKGNFPGRFSGRQFSNSRSEMNVSTLELGDSALYLCASSEVGGSTYEQYFGPGTRLTVT.

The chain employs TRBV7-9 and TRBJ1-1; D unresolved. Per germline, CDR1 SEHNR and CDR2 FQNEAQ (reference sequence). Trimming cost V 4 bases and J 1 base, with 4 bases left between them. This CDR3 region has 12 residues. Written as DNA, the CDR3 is TGTGCCAGCAGCTCTTCGAACACTGAAGCTTTCTTT. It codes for CASSSSNTEAFF.

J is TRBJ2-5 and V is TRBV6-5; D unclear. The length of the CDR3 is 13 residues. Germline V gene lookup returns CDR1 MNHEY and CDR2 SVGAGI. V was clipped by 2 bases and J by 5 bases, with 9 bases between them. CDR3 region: CASSYPSVETQYF. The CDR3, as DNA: TGTGCCAGCAGTTACCCTTCGGTTGAGACCCAGTACTTC.

The CDR3 loop reads CASSLGTGGTIYF. Here the CDR3 DNA reads TGTGCCAGCAGCCTCGGGACAGGGGGGACCATATATTTT. This chain connects TRBV11-3 to TRBJ1-3; 11 bases match TRBD1. The trim removed 5 bases at V and 10 bases at J, leaving 4 bases unmatched. The CDR3 is 13 amino acids. Per germline, CDR1 SGHNT and CDR2 YENEEA.

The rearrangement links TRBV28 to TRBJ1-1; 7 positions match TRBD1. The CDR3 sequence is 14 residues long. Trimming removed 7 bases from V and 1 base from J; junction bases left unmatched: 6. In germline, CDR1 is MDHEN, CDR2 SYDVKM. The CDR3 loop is CASTRGQPNTEAFF. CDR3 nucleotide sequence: TGTGCCAGCACCAGGGGACAGCCGAACACTGAAGCTTTCTTT.